The present entry profiles one T cell receptor (beta chain) with its context. The data originate from a study of T cell changes during pregnancy in multiple sclerosis. The CDR3 extends over 13 amino acids. Germline CDR1 reads MNHEY; CDR2 reads SVGAGI. Deletions cut 6 bases from V and 0 bases from J, with 8 bases between. TCRdb's copy holds only in-frame clones and misses some; the assay was immunoSEQ multiplex PCR. The sample has about 32,000 clones, 89% seen once. The rearrangement uses TRBV6-5 and TRBJ1-1, with D hard to call. This sample comprised CD8+ T cells from peripheral blood mononuclear cells, obtained in the third trimester of pregnancy. This sequence originates from a female donor with multiple sclerosis, enrolled in a pregnancy study. This chain's CDR3 is CASSLIMNTEAFF. The CDR3 DNA reads as TGTGCCAGCAGCCTTATTATGAACACTGAAGCTTTCTTT.